Below are 19 T cell receptor beta chains sequenced from a single sample in a study of OX40 agonist ivuxolimab in advanced cancers. Profiled with immunoSEQ multiplex PCR; TCRdb holds only in-frame clones, not every one. This table holds 30,000 to 40,000 clones, 80% to 90% found once. Sequenced material: CD4+ or CD8+ T cells sorted from blood, taken in a trial of the OX40 agonist ivuxolimab. Every receptor here comes from an adult with an advanced solid tumor such as melanoma, head and neck, liver or kidney cancer.

In its sample, this clone was seen once. This chain joins TRBV9 and TRBJ1-1; perhaps TRBD1 as D (5 bases). Per the germline V gene, CDR1 is SGDLS and CDR2 is YYNGEE. CDR3 length: 13 amino acids. Trimming removed 4 bases at V and 5 bases at J, with 12 bases between. CDR3 sequence (DNA): TGTGCCAGCAGCACCACAGGTCGGACTGAAGCTTTCTTT. It is translated as CASSTTGRTEAFF.

The chain carries TRBV4-3 and TRBJ2-7; 8 positions match TRBD2. Germline V gives CDR1 LGHNA, CDR2 YSLEER. This CDR3 contains 18 residues. V dropped 0 bases and J dropped 3; count of bases not matched to a gene: 13. In DNA form, the CDR3 reads TGCGCCAGCAGCCAAGATTCCCCACAAGCGGGGGATTACTACGAGCAGTACTTC. Translated, it gives CASSQDSPQAGDYYEQYF.

The V call is TRBV6-5, the J call TRBJ1-5; maybe TRBD1 (5 bases). Per germline, CDR1 MNHEY and CDR2 SVGAGI. V gave up 0 bases and J gave up 6 bases, with 12 bases separating them. The CDR3 runs 15 residues. CDR3 sequence reads: CASSYSRGVPQPQHF. CDR3 sequence (DNA): TGTGCCAGCAGTTACTCGCGAGGGGTCCCTCAGCCCCAGCATTTT.

This sequence joins TRBV7-2 and TRBJ2-5; unclear D gene. Germline V gene data show CDR1 as SGHTA and CDR2 as FQGNSA. CDR3 length: 12 residues. The ends were cut back, 2 bases at V and 5 bases at J, with 6 bases in the middle. The CDR3 region is CASSLHSETQYF. CDR3 sequence (DNA): TGTGCCAGCAGCTTACATAGTGAGACCCAGTACTTC.

This clone has a single count. This sequence joins TRBV5-1 and TRBJ2-3; 16 bases are a match to TRBD2. V shed 4 bases, J shed 5 bases, and the junction held 7 bases outside the gene matches. The CDR3 has 17 residues. The germline gives CDR1 SGHRS, CDR2 YFSETQ. CDR3 amino acids: CASSPGTSGGAVDTQYF. CDR3 bases: TGCGCCAGCAGCCCTGGGACTAGCGGGGGGGCCGTAGATACGCAGTATTTT. Using reference TRBV5-1 and TRBJ2-3 for the parts outside the CDR3, the full variable domain is KAGVTQTPRYLIKTRGQQVTLSCSPISGHRSVSWYQQTPGQGLQFLFEYFSETQRNKGNFPGRFSGRQFSNSRSEMNVSTLELGDSALYLCASSPGTSGGAVDTQYFGPGTRLTVL.

The gene calls are TRBV5-1 and TRBJ2-7, with 7 bases identical to TRBD1. V trimming: 4 bases; J trimming: 5 bases; junction bases outside the gene matches: 6. Germline V gives CDR1 SGHRS, CDR2 YFSETQ. The CDR3 is 13 amino acids. This CDR3 is CASSQTGTHEQYF. CDR3 nucleotide sequence: TGCGCCAGCAGCCAGACAGGGACCCACGAGCAGTACTTC.

The chain is built from TRBV5-4 and TRBJ1-2; possibly TRBD1 for D (6 bases). The ends were cut back, 1 base at V and 6 bases at J, with 13 bases in the middle. The CDR3 contains 14 residues. Germline CDR1 SGHNT, CDR2 YYREEE (reference sequence). This CDR3 reads CASSLTGTRHGYTF. The DNA of the CDR3 is TGTGCCAGCAGCTTGACTGGGACAAGACATGGCTACACCTTC.

This clone was picked up one time. The genes are TRBV27 and TRBJ1-1; 8 positions match TRBD1. V was pared by 5 bases and J by 3 bases, with 8 bases of the junction left unmatched. Germline CDR1 is MNHEY and CDR2 is SMNVEV (reference sequence). CDR3 length: 15 amino acids. The CDR3 DNA sequence: TGTGCCAGCAGTCTCTTGGACAGGGTCTACACTGAAGCTTTCTTT. It translates to CASSLLDRVYTEAFF.

The chain is built from TRBV6-5 and TRBJ1-2; no clear D. The ends were cut back, 4 bases at V and 5 bases at J, with 20 bases in the middle. This CDR3 has 16 amino acids. Germline CDR1 MNHEY, CDR2 SVGAGI. In DNA form, the CDR3 reads TGTGCCAGCAGTTCCACTGGCGGGTTTAATGTATATGGCTACACCTTC. This sequence encodes CASSSTGGFNVYGYTF.

The V gene is TRBV5-8, the J gene TRBJ1-3; possible D gene TRBD1, 5 bases. V dropped 2 bases and J dropped 2 bases, with 11 bases sitting between them. The CDR3 consists of 15 residues. CDR1 is SGHTS and CDR2 is YDEGEE in the germline V gene. As DNA, the CDR3 is TGTGCCAGCAGCTTTGGGGGTGATACTGGAAACACCATATATTTT. Amino acids: CASSFGGDTGNTIYF.

The chain joins TRBV9 to TRBJ2-7; D is undetermined. Germline CDR1 reads SGDLS; CDR2 reads YYNGEE. V dropped 2 bases and J dropped 3 bases, with 15 bases sitting between them. CDR3 length equals 15 residues. This CDR3 reads CASSVGMGSIYEQYF. Written as DNA, the CDR3 is TGTGCCAGCAGCGTCGGTATGGGGTCAATCTACGAGCAGTACTTC.

This chain uses TRBV28 with TRBJ1-4, with a weak D call TRBD1 (6 bases). Germline V gene lookup returns CDR1 MDHEN and CDR2 SYDVKM. The CDR3 extends over 14 amino acids. Deletions cut 6 bases from V and 5 bases from J, with 13 bases between. CDR3 sequence reads: CASSNREWNEKLFF. DNA of the CDR3: TGTGCCAGCAGCAACAGGGAATGGAATGAAAAACTGTTTTTT.

The chain links TRBV6-1 to TRBJ2-7, with a possible D match to TRBD1 (6 bases). This CDR3 is built from 15 residues. The V end was cut by 5 bases, the J end by 2 bases, with 16 bases between. From germline, CDR1 is MNHNS and CDR2 SASEGT. CDR3 sequence: CASSPNPGQAYEQYF. CDR3 bases: TGTGCCAGCAGTCCAAACCCGGGACAAGCCTACGAGCAGTACTTC.

The CDR3 sequence: CASSQDAGGPYEQYF. In nucleotides, the CDR3 is TGCGCCAGCAGCCAAGATGCGGGGGGCCCCTACGAGCAGTACTTC. The chain couples TRBV4-3 to TRBJ2-7; 8 nucleotides agree with TRBD2. The V and J ends lost 0 bases and 2 bases, in that order; junction bases with no gene match: 3. The germline V gene has CDR1 LGHNA and CDR2 YSLEER. The CDR3 loop spans 15 amino acids.

The chain has TRBV6-5 and TRBJ2-1, with TRBD1 as a possible D gene (5 bases). The CDR3 is 14 residues long. Germline CDR1 and CDR2: MNHEY and SVGAGI. Trimming removed 0 bases from V and 6 bases from J, with 9 bases in between. The CDR3: CASSYSSQGNEQFF. The CDR3 coding sequence is TGTGCCAGCAGTTACTCGTCCCAGGGCAATGAGCAGTTCTTC.

This clone was recorded once. The chain links TRBV7-8 to TRBJ2-7; tentatively, D is TRBD1 (6 bases). The V and J ends lost 5 bases and 7 bases respectively, with 18 bases between them. This CDR3 is 14 amino acids long. Germline V lookup: CDR1 SGHVS, CDR2 FQNEAQ. The CDR3 DNA sequence: TGTGCCAGCAGCCCGGAACAGGGCGCGCGGGAGCAGTACTTC. It encodes CASSPEQGAREQYF.

The chain joins TRBV5-3 to TRBJ1-1; weak D call: TRBD1 (5 bases). TRBV5-3 counts as an open reading frame of uncertain function. CDR3 size: 13 residues. V gave up 8 bases and J gave up 3 bases, with 14 bases separating them. CDR3 residues: CASRPGVDTEAFF. For the CDR3, the DNA is TGTGCCAGCAGGCCGGGGGTCGACACTGAAGCTTTCTTT.

The rearrangement joins TRBV4-3 to TRBJ1-1; D unresolved. Germline V gene sequence: CDR1 LGHNA, CDR2 YSLEER. This CDR3 contains 12 residues. V was pared by 0 bases and J by 1 base, with 0 bases between. This CDR3 is CASSQENTEAFF. Written as DNA, the CDR3 is TGCGCCAGCAGCCAAGAGAACACTGAAGCTTTCTTT.

CDR3 sequence: CASSLNGQGKNQPQHF. Here the CDR3 DNA reads TGTGCCAGCAGTTTAAACGGACAGGGGAAAAATCAGCCCCAGCATTTT. The genes are TRBV28 and TRBJ1-5; TRBD1 aligns across 9 bases. The CDR3 is made up of 16 amino acids. Germline CDR1 MDHEN, CDR2 SYDVKM. Trimming at V came to 2 bases and at J to 4 bases, leaving 6 bases not matched to a gene.